What follows describes a single TCR beta chain. The target antigen is unknown. The data belong to a study of CD8+ T cells in alopecia areata. Overall study findings and caveats: Normal skin's resident alphabeta T cells are also sequenced in scalp samples. Mice gave a clearer picture of TCR sharing than patients did, possibly for HLA-related reasons.

Both peripheral blood and punch biopsies of lesional scalp skin were obtained from patients who had alopecia areata. The germline V and J ends were trimmed by 6 bases and 6 bases, with 18 bases remaining between them. Germline V CDR1 and CDR2: MNHEY, SMNVEV (reference sequence). The CDR3 is 14 residues long. The sequencing template was cDNA reverse transcribed from extracted RNA. TCRdb's table, derived via immunoSEQ multiplex PCR, lists solely in-frame clones and lacks some. In the table there are 65,000 to 95,000 clones, just over 50% of which are singletons. The V and J genes are TRBV27 and TRBJ2-7; possibly TRBD2 for D (5 bases). The source material was NKG2D-high CD8+ T cells sorted from blood. The TCR comes from a human donor with alopecia areata. CDR3: CASSPGRLMGEQYF. The CDR3 region has the DNA TGTGCCAGCAGCCCTGGCAGACTAATGGGCGAGCAGTACTTC.